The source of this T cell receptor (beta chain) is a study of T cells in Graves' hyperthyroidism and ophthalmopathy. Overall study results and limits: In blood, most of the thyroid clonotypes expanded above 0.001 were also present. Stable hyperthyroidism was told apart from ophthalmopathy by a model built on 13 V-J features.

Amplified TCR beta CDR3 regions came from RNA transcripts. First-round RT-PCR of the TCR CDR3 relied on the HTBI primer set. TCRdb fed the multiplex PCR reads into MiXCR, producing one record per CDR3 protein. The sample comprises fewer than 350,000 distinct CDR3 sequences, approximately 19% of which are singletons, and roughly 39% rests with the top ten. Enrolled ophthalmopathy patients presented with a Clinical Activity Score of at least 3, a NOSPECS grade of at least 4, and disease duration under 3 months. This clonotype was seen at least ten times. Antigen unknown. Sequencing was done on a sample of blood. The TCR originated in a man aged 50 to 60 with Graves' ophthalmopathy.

The CDR3 nucleotides are TGTGCCAGTTACAGTTCGAACACCGGGGAGCTGTTTTTT. Translating it yields CASYSSNTGELFF. V is TRBV28 and J is TRBJ2-2; no firm D call. Germline V gene sequence: CDR1 MDHEN, CDR2 SYDVKM. The CDR3 runs 13 residues. The V end was cut by 9 bases, the J end by 0 bases, with 8 bases between.